One sample yielded the 21 T cell receptor beta chains listed below, sequenced in a study of blood T cell repertoires in COVID-19. Method: immunoSEQ multiplex PCR; TCRdb's copy keeps in-frame clones and lacks some. The repertoire includes around 120,000 clones, 70% to 90% of them detected once, and under 2.5% sits in the top ten. The sequencing sample was made of peripheral blood. The origin of the receptors is a human donor in a cohort sampled during active COVID-19.

The table lists this clone with a count of one. The gene calls are TRBV7-9 and TRBJ2-7, with D maybe TRBD2 (5 bases). V lost 5 bases, J lost 3 bases, and 14 bases lay in between. The CDR3 contains 14 residues. In germline, CDR1 is SEHNR, CDR2 FQNEAQ (reference sequence). The CDR3 bases are TGTGCCAGCAGCAGGGAAAACGGACTCTACGAGCAGTACTTC. Its translation is CASSRENGLYEQYF. The complete variable domain, with remaining parts taken from reference TRBV7-9 and TRBJ2-7, reads DTGVSQNPRHKITKRGQNVTFRCDPISEHNRLYWYRQTLGQGPEFLTYFQNEAQLEKSRLLSDRFSAERPKGSFSTLEIQRTEQGDSAMYLCASSRENGLYEQYFGPGTRLTVT.

To note about this clone: Other DNA sequences in the sample encode the same CDR3. The rearrangement joins TRBV6-1 to TRBJ2-7, with unresolved D. The CDR3 totals 11 residues. V was clipped by 2 bases and J by 3 bases, with 2 bases between them. Germline-derived CDR1 and CDR2 are MNHNS and SASEGT. CDR3 residues: CASSEYYEQYF. The CDR3 DNA sequence: TGTGCCAGCAGTGAATACTACGAGCAGTACTTC.

The chain carries TRBV28 and TRBJ2-3, with 7 nucleotides matching TRBD2. Germline CDR1 and CDR2: MDHEN and SYDVKM. The CDR3 length is 15 residues. Trimming at V came to 4 bases and at J to 4 bases, leaving 8 bases not matched to a gene. The CDR3 sequence: CASSSSVAGADTQYF. The CDR3 region has the DNA TGTGCCAGCAGTTCCTCAGTAGCGGGCGCAGATACGCAGTATTTT.

The genes are TRBV5-1 and TRBJ2-5; TRBD2 matches at 8 bases. Germline loops: CDR1 SGHRS, CDR2 YFSETQ. Trimming took 0 bases from V and 3 from J; bases not matched to a gene: 7. The CDR3 sequence is 16 residues long. CDR3 nucleotide sequence: TGCGCCAGCAGCTTGGAGTCTAGCGGGTTCGAAGAGACCCAGTACTTC. Protein: CASSLESSGFEETQYF.

The genes are TRBV5-1 and TRBJ1-1; TRBD1 aligns across 10 bases. Unmatched junction bases numbered 11, after V lost 8 bases and J lost 4 bases. Germline lookup yields CDR1 SGHRS and CDR2 YFSETQ. The CDR3 has 15 residues. In DNA, the CDR3 is TGCGCCAGTCGGGACAGGGGCTTAGGGCGCACTGAAGCTTTCTTT. It translates to CASRDRGLGRTEAFF.

The chain carries TRBV4-2 and TRBJ2-1; the D gene is possibly TRBD2 (6 bases). Trimming cost V 0 bases and J 5 bases, with 8 bases left between them. CDR1 and CDR2 (germline): LGHNA, YNFKEQ. The CDR3 length is 14 residues. CDR3 protein: CASSQELANNEQFF. The CDR3 nucleotides are TGTGCCAGCAGCCAAGAGCTAGCGAACAATGAGCAGTTCTTC.

The chain employs TRBV7-2 and TRBJ2-1, with a possible D match to TRBD2 (6 bases). The germline gives CDR1 SGHTA, CDR2 FQGNSA. The CDR3 length is 16 residues. V was clipped by 5 bases and J by 2 bases, with 16 bases between them. The CDR3 region is CASSVSGAPPYNEQFF. DNA of the CDR3: TGTGCCAGCAGCGTTAGCGGAGCTCCGCCCTACAATGAGCAGTTCTTC.

V gene TRBV5-4 combines with J gene TRBJ2-3, with 9 bases fitting TRBD2. The V segment lost 4 bases and the J segment 2 bases; nucleotides outside the gene matches: 5. CDR1 is SGHNT, CDR2 YYREEE, per germline (reference sequence). There are 15 residues in the CDR3. The CDR3 nucleotides read TGTGCCAGCAGCCTCCGACTAGCGGACACAGATACGCAGTATTTT. It encodes CASSLRLADTDTQYF.

This clone was found once. This rearrangement joins TRBV5-4 to TRBJ2-3, with D perhaps matching TRBD2 (6 bases). V dropped 0 bases and J dropped 2 bases, with 10 bases sitting between them. This CDR3 spans 15 amino acids. Per the germline V gene, CDR1 is SGHNT and CDR2 is YYREEE (reference sequence). CDR3 region: CASSLGRGPTDTQYF. In DNA, the CDR3 is TGTGCCAGCAGCTTGGGGCGGGGACCCACAGATACGCAGTATTTT.

The gene calls are TRBV24-1 and TRBJ1-3; D possibly corresponds to TRBD1 (6 bases). Germline CDR1 is KGHDR and CDR2 is SFDVKD. The germline V and J ends were trimmed by 6 bases and 2 bases, with 13 bases remaining between them. The CDR3 is made up of 15 amino acids. The chain's CDR3 is CATSSRTEAGNTIYF. The CDR3, as DNA: TGTGCCACCAGTTCCAGGACAGAGGCTGGAAACACCATATATTTT.

The genes are TRBV7-3 and TRBJ2-3, with 9 bases lining up with TRBD1. The germline V gene has CDR1 SGHTA and CDR2 FQGTGA. V shed 1 base and J 8 bases; nucleotides not matched to a gene: 10. The CDR3 has 16 residues. CDR3 coding DNA: TGTGCCAGCAGCTTAAACCCGGGACAGGGTCAAGGTACGCAGTATTTT. Encoded protein: CASSLNPGQGQGTQYF.

V gene TRBV19 combines with J gene TRBJ2-1; a weak D match, TRBD1 (5 bases). The CDR3 is 14 amino acids. The V gene lost 5 bases and the J gene lost 10 bases, with 18 bases spanning the gap. Germline CDR1 reads LNHDA; CDR2 reads SQIVND (reference sequence). CDR3 in DNA: TGTGCCAGTAGTCCCGTAAGGGGTGGATCGGAGCAGTTCTTC. Translation gives CASSPVRGGSEQFF.

This clone was seen a single time. The rearrangement uses TRBV5-6 and TRBJ2-2; perhaps TRBD1 as D (6 bases). Deletions cut 0 bases from V and 5 bases from J, with 8 bases between. CDR3 length equals 14 residues. Germline V gene lookup returns CDR1 SGHDT and CDR2 YYEEEE. The CDR3 sequence: CASSLAGETGELFF. CDR3 sequence (DNA): TGTGCCAGCAGCTTGGCAGGGGAGACCGGGGAGCTGTTTTTT.

This rearrangement joins TRBV3-1 (or the pseudogene TRBV3-2) to TRBJ1-1, with D unresolved. The V gene's germline CDR1 is LGHDT and CDR2 YNNKEL (reference sequence). This CDR3 is built from 11 residues. The ends were cut back, 4 bases at V and 10 bases at J, with 10 bases in the middle. For the CDR3, the DNA is TGTGCCAGCAGCCTCCGTTTGCGAGCTTTCTTT. This codes for CASSLRLRAFF.

The V and J genes are TRBV24-1 and TRBJ2-6, with TRBD1 as a possible D gene (5 bases). Deletions cut 4 bases from V and 0 bases from J, with 12 bases between. Germline V CDR1 and CDR2: KGHDR, SFDVKD. The CDR3 has 17 amino acids. The chain's CDR3 is CATSEPDTFSGANVLTF. DNA for the CDR3: TGTGCCACCAGTGAACCGGACACATTCTCTGGGGCCAACGTCCTGACTTTC.

The chain links TRBV5-4 to TRBJ2-1, with 10 bases identical to TRBD2. J gave up 3 bases and V 2 bases, and 5 bases lay outside the gene matches. This CDR3 spans 16 amino acids. Germline V CDR1 and CDR2: SGHNT, YYREEE (reference sequence). CDR3 region: CASSFSQRGGYNEQFF. CDR3 coding DNA: TGTGCCAGCAGCTTTAGCCAGCGGGGGGGCTACAATGAGCAGTTCTTC.

This chain connects TRBV4-3 to TRBJ2-3; 10 nucleotides line up with TRBD2. The CDR3 loop spans 16 amino acids. Per germline, CDR1 LGHNA and CDR2 YSLEER. Trimming at V came to 4 bases and at J to 4 bases, leaving 8 bases not matched to a gene. The CDR3 DNA reads TGCGCCAGCAGCCGAAACTTACTAGCGGGGCCAGATACGCAGTATTTT. Translated: CASSRNLLAGPDTQYF.

The genes are TRBV5-1 and TRBJ2-3, with 9 bases fitting TRBD1. The germline V gene encodes CDR1 SGHRS and CDR2 YFSETQ. V lost 8 bases and J lost 6; bases outside the gene matches: 10. The length of the CDR3 is 14 residues. The CDR3 DNA reads TGCGCCAGTCTCCAGGGACAGGGTTCCGATACGCAGTATTTT. Residues: CASLQGQGSDTQYF.

The chain has TRBV19 and TRBJ2-7; possible D gene TRBD1, 6 bases. Trimming removed 8 bases from V and 1 base from J, with 18 bases in between. The CDR3 is made up of 15 amino acids. CDR1 and CDR2 (germline): LNHDA, SQIVND (reference sequence). The CDR3 bases are TGTGCCAGTTCTAAGGGACAAGGAGGATCCTACGAGCAGTACTTC. Its translation: CASSKGQGGSYEQYF.

V usage is TRBV28 and J usage is TRBJ2-1; D is undetermined. Looked up from germline, CDR1 is MDHEN and CDR2 is SYDVKM. The CDR3 spans 11 residues. V was shortened by 2 bases and J by 7 bases, with 3 bases between the two germline ends. The CDR3 DNA reads as TGTGCCAGCAGTTTACAAAATGAGCAGTTCTTC. The encoded protein is CASSLQNEQFF.

Of note for this clone: The junction departs from germline at one end; a sequencing error may be responsible. The rearrangement uses TRBV7-7 and TRBJ2-1; 7 bases map to TRBD2. Germline CDR1 SSHAT, CDR2 FNYEAQ (reference sequence). The CDR3 is made up of 18 amino acids. The CDR3 sequence is CASSPSGLPGRLGNEQFF. CDR3 bases: TGTGCTAGCAGCCCTAGCGGACTTCCCGGTCGGCTCGGCAATGAGCAGTTCTTC.